These 5 T cell receptor beta chains were sequenced from one sample in a study of T cells in Graves' hyperthyroidism and ophthalmopathy. RNA transcripts yielded amplified TCR beta CDR3 regions. HTBI primers were used for first-round RT-PCR of the TCR CDR3. TCRdb called the multiplex PCR reads again in MiXCR, with one record for every CDR3 protein. Of over 500,000 distinct CDR3 sequences listed, around 15% are singletons. The sample consisted of blood. The receptor source for this set is a middle-aged woman with Graves' hyperthyroidism.

This clonotype was observed a few times. A much larger clone differs by one base, so this may be a read error. The genes are TRBV11-2 and TRBJ2-7; D is undetermined. This CDR3 spans 14 amino acids. Per the germline V gene, CDR1 is SGHAT and CDR2 is FQNNGV. V was trimmed by 1 base and J by 0 bases, leaving 7 bases between them. This chain's CDR3 is CASSLGPSSYEQYF. The CDR3 DNA is TGTGCCAGCAGCTTAGGTCCTAGCTCCTACGAGCAGTACTTC.

This chain uses TRBV7-8 with TRBJ2-5, with D perhaps TRBD1 (6 bases). CDR1 and CDR2 (germline): SGHVS, FQNEAQ. The CDR3 covers 15 residues. Trimming removed 5 bases at V and 4 bases at J, with 17 bases between. CDR3 nucleotide sequence: TGTGCCAGCAGCATCCTGGCCAGAGGGGGAGAGACCCAGTACTTC. Translating gives CASSILARGGETQYF. The complete variable domain, with remaining parts taken from reference TRBV7-8 and TRBJ2-5, reads GAGVSQSPRYKVAKRGQDVALRCDPISGHVSLFWYQQALGQGPEFLTYFQNEAQLDKSGLPSDRFFAERPEGSVSTLKIQRTQQEDSAVYLCASSILARGGETQYFGPGTRLLVL.

This clonotype was seen at least ten times. This sequence joins TRBV30 and TRBJ2-7; possible D gene TRBD2, 6 bases. Between the trimmed V and J ends, which lost 4 bases and 6 bases, there was a span of 10 bases. CDR1 is GTSNPN and CDR2 is SVGIG in the germline V gene (reference sequence). The CDR3 length is 11 residues. CDR3 region: CAWIRGSEQYF. As DNA, the CDR3 is TGTGCCTGGATTCGGGGGAGCGAGCAGTACTTC.

There are many counts of this clonotype. The chain has TRBV11-3 and TRBJ2-5; 7 bases line up with TRBD2. The CDR3 sequence is 15 residues long. Germline V gene data show CDR1 as SGHNT and CDR2 as YENEEA. The trim removed 3 bases at V and 4 bases at J, leaving 8 bases unmatched. The CDR3 protein is CASSFAGVRVETQYF. The CDR3 region has the DNA TGTGCCAGCAGCTTTGCGGGAGTGAGAGTAGAGACCCAGTACTTC.

This clonotype appeared many times. The chain is built from TRBV15 and TRBJ2-1, with TRBD2 matching over 11 bases. Germline lookup yields CDR1 LNHNV and CDR2 YYDKDF (reference sequence). This CDR3 region has 15 residues. The V gene end was trimmed by 5 bases and the J gene end by 4 bases; junction bases not matched to a gene: 4. Written as DNA, the CDR3 is TGTGCCACCAGCCTGACTAGCGGGACATACAATGAGCAGTTCTTC. As protein: CATSLTSGTYNEQFF.